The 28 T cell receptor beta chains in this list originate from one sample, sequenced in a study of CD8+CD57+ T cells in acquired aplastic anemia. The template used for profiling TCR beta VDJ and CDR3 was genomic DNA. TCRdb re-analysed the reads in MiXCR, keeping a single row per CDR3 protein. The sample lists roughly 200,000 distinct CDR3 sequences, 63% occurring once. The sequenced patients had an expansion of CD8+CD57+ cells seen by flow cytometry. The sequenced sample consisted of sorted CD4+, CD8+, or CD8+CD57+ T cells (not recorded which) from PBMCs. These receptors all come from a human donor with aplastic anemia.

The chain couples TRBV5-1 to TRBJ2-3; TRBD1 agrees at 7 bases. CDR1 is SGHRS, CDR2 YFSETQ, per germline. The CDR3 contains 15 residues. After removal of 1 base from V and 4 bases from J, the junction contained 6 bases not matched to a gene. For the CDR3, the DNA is TGCGCCAGCAGCTTGAGTCCAGGGGGTCCAGATACGCAGTATTTT. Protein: CASSLSPGGPDTQYF. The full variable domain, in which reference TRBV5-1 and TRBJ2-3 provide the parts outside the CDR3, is KAGVTQTPRYLIKTRGQQVTLSCSPISGHRSVSWYQQTPGQGLQFLFEYFSETQRNKGNFPGRFSGRQFSNSRSEMNVSTLELGDSALYLCASSLSPGGPDTQYFGPGTRLTVL.

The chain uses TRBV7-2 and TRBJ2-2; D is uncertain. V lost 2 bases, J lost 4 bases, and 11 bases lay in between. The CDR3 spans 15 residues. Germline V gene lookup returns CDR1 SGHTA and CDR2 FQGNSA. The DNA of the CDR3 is TGTGCCAGCAGCTTAACCCGGCCCTCCACCGGGGAGCTGTTTTTT. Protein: CASSLTRPSTGELFF.

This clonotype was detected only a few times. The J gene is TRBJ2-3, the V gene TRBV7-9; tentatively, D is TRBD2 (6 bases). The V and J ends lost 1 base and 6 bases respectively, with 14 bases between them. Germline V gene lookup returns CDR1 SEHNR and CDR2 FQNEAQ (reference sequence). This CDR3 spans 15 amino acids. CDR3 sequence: CASSLGSQGLDTQYF. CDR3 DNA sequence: TGTGCCAGCAGCTTAGGATCGCAGGGACTTGATACGCAGTATTTT.

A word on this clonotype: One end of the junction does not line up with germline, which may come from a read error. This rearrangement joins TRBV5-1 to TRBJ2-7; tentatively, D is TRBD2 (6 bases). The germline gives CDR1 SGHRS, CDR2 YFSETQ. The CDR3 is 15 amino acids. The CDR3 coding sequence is TGTGCCAGCAGCCCTGGAGGGGACGGAACCTACGAGCAGTACTTC. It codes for CASSPGGDGTYEQYF.

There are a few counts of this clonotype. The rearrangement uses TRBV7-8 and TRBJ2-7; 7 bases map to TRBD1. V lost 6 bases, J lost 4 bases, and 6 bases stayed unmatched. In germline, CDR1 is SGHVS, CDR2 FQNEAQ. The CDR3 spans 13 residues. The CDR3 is CASSSDRRYEQYF. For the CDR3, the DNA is TGTGCCAGCAGTTCGGACAGGAGGTACGAGCAGTACTTC.

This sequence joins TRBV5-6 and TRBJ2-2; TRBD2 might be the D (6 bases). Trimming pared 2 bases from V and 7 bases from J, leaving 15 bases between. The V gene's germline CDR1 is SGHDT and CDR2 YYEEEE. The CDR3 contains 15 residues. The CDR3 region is CASSFPGVRGGELFF. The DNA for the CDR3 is TGTGCCAGCAGCTTCCCGGGAGTACGGGGCGGGGAGCTGTTTTTT.

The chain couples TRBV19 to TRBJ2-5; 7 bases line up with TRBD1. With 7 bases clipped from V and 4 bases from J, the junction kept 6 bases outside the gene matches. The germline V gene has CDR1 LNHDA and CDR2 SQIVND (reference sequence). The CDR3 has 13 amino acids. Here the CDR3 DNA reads TGTGCCAGTAACCAGGGGGTATCAGAGACCCAGTACTTC. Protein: CASNQGVSETQYF.

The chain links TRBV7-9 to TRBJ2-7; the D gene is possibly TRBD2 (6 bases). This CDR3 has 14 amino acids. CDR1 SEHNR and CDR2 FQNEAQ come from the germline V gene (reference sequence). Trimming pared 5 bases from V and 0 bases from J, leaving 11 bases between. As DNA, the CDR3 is TGTGCCAGCAGCCACCCCGGGGGCTCCTACGAGCAGTACTTC. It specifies CASSHPGGSYEQYF.

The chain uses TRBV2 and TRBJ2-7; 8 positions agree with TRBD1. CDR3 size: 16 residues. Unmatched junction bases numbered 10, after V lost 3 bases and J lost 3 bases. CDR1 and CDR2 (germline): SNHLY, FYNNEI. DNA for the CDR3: TGTGCCAGCAGTGAGCAACAGGGGGAACTGGACTACGAGCAGTACTTC. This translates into CASSEQQGELDYEQYF.

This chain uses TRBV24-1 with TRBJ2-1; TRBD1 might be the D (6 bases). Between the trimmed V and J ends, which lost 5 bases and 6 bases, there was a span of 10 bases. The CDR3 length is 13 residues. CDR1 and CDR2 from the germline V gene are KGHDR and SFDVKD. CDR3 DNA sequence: TGTGCCACCAGTGGAACAGGGTTCAATGAGCAGTTCTTC. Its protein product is CATSGTGFNEQFF.

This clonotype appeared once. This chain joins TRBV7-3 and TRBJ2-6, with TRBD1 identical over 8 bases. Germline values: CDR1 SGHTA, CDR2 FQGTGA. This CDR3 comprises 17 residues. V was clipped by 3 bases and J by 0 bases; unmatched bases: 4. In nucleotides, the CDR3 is TGTGCCAGCAGCTTCGGGACAGGTTACTCTGGGGCCAACGTCCTGACTTTC. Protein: CASSFGTGYSGANVLTF.

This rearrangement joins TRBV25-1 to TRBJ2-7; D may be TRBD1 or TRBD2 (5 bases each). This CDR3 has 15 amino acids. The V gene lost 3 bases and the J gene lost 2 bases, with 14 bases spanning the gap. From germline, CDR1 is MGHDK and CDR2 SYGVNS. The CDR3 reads CASSDRRDGAYEQYF. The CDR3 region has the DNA TGTGCCAGCAGTGATCGAAGGGACGGAGCCTACGAGCAGTACTTC.

The CDR3 DNA reads as TGTGCCAGCAGCCCGACAGGAGATACAGGTCGCCAGTATTTT. Translating gives CASSPTGDTGRQYF. The chain uses TRBV12-3 or TRBV12-4 and TRBJ2-3; TRBD1 is a possible D gene (6 bases). The CDR3 has 14 residues. Trimming took off 6 bases at V and 12 bases at J, with 22 bases between the two ends.

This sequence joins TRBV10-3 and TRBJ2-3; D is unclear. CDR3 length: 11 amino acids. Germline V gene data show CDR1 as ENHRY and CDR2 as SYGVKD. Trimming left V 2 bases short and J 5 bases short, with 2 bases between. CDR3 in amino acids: CAISEIDTQYF. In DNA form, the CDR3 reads TGTGCCATCAGTGAGATAGATACGCAGTATTTT.

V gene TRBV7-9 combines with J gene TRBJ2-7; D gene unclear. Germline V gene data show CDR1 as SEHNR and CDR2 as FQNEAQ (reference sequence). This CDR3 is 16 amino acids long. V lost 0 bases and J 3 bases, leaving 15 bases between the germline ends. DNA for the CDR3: TGTGCCAGCAGCTTAGCATCGGACCTCCTGAACTACGAGCAGTACTTC. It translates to CASSLASDLLNYEQYF.

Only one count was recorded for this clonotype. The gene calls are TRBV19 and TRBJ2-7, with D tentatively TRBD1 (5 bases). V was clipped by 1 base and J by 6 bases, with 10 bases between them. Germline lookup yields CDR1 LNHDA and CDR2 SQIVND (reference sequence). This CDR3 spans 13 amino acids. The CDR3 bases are TGTGCCAGTAGTATAGGGCTTCAGGGCGAGCAGTACTTC. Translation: CASSIGLQGEQYF.

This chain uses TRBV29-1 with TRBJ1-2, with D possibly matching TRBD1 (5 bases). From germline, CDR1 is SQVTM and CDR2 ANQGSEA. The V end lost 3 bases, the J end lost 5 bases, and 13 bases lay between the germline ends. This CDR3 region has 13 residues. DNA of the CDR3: TGCAGCGTTGAGGCTGGGACTGCTTATGGCTACACCTTC. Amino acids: CSVEAGTAYGYTF.

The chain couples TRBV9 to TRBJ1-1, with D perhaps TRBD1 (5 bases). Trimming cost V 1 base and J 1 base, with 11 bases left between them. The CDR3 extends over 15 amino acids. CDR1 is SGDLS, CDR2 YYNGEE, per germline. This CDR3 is CASSVYKGTNTEAFF. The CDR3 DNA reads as TGTGCCAGCAGCGTATATAAGGGGACGAACACTGAAGCTTTCTTT.

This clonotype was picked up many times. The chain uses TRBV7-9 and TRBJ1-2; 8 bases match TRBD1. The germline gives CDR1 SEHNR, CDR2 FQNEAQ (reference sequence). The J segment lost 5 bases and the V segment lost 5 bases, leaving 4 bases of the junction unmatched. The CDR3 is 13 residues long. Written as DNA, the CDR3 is TGTGCCAGCAGCCAGGGGACAGGTTATGGCTACACCTTC. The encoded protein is CASSQGTGYGYTF.

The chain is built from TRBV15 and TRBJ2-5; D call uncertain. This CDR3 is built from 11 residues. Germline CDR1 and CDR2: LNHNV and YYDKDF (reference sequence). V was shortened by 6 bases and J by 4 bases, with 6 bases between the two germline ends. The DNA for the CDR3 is TGTGCCACCAGTTGGTTAGAGACCCAGTACTTC. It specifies CATSWLETQYF.

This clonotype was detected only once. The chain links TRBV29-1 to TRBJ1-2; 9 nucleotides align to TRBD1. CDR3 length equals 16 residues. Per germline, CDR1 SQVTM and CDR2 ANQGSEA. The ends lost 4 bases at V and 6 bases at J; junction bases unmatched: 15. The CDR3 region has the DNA TGCAGCGTTGGAGGATCGTGGGGACAGGGCTCGGATGGCTACACCTTC. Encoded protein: CSVGGSWGQGSDGYTF.

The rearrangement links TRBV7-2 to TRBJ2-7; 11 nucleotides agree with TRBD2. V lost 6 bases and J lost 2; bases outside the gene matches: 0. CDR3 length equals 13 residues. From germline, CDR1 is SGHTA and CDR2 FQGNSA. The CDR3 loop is CASRLAGAYEQYF. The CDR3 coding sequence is TGTGCCAGCAGACTAGCGGGGGCCTACGAGCAGTACTTC.

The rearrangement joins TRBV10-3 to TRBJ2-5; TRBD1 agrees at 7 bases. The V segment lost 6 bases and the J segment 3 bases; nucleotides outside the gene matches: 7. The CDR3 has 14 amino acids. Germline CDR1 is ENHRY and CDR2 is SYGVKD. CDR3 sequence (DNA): TGTGCCATCAGCGAGGTAGGGGGCGAAGAGACCCAGTACTTC. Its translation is CAISEVGGEETQYF.

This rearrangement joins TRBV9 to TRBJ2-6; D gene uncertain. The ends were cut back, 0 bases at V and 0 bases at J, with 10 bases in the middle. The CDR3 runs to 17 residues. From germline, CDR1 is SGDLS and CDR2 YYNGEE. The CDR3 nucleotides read TGTGCCAGCAGCGTAGAAAGGGAACACTCTGGGGCCAACGTCCTGACTTTC. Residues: CASSVEREHSGANVLTF.

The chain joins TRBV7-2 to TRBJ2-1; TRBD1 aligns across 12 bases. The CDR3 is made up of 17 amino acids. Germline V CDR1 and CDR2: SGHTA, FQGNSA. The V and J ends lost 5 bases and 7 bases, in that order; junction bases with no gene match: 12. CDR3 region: CASSQSDGTGGRNEQFF. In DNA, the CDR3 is TGTGCCAGCAGCCAATCAGATGGGACAGGGGGCCGGAATGAGCAGTTCTTC.

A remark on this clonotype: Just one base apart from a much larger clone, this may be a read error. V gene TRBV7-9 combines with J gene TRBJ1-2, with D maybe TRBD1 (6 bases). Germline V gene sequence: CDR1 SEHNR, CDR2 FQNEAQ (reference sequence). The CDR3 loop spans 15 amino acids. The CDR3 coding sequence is TGCGCCAGCAGCCAAGACGGAGGGGGGCTGAGGGGCTACACCTTC. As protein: CASSQDGGGLRGYTF.

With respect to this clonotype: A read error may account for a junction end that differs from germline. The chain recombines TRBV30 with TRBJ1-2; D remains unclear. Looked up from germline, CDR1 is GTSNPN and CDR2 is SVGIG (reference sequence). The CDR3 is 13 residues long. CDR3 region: CVWRDTEFYGYTF. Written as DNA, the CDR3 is TGTGTCTGGAGGGATACTGAATTCTATGGCTACACCTTC.

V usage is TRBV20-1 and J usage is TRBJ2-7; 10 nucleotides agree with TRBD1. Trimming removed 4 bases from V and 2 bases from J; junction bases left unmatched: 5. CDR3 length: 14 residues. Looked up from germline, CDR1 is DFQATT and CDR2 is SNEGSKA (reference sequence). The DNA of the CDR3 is TGCAGTGCTACCCCGGGACAGGGGACCTACGAGCAGTACTTC. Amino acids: CSATPGQGTYEQYF.